What follows are 12 T cell receptor beta chains derived from one specimen sequenced in a study of blood T cell repertoires in COVID-19. The method was immunoSEQ multiplex PCR; TCRdb's version includes in-frame clones alone and lacks a portion of them. The sample comprises 93,000 or so clones, about 85% of which are singletons, and around 3.3% rests with the top ten. The specimen sequenced was peripheral blood. These receptors originate from a man in his fifties or sixties in a cohort sampled during active COVID-19.

J is TRBJ1-5 and V is TRBV2, with 7 bases fitting TRBD1. This CDR3 comprises 14 residues. The germline V gene encodes CDR1 SNHLY and CDR2 FYNNEI. The V gene end was trimmed by 5 bases and the J gene end by 4 bases; junction bases not matched to a gene: 5. In DNA, the CDR3 is TGTGCCAGCAGTCCCAGACAGGGAAATCAGCCCCAGCATTTT. As protein: CASSPRQGNQPQHF.

V usage is TRBV27 and J usage is TRBJ1-6; D is undetermined. Trimming took off 0 bases at V and 2 bases at J, with 8 bases between the two ends. The germline V gene has CDR1 MNHEY and CDR2 SMNVEV (reference sequence). CDR3 size: 16 residues. The CDR3 reads CASSLSTRTYNSPLHF. DNA for the CDR3: TGTGCCAGCAGTTTATCGACGAGGACCTATAATTCACCCCTCCACTTT.

The chain combines TRBV2 with TRBJ1-2, with D tentatively TRBD1 (6 bases). The V gene's germline CDR1 is SNHLY and CDR2 FYNNEI. The CDR3 runs to 15 residues. V gave up 5 bases and J gave up 5 bases, with 18 bases separating them. CDR3 DNA sequence: TGTGCCAGCAGTTACGAGGACAGTCCGACGTATGGCTACACCTTC. Translation gives CASSYEDSPTYGYTF.

CDR3: CASRPSAGNIQYF. The CDR3 DNA reads TGTGCCTCCAGACCCTCGGCGGGGAACATTCAGTACTTC. This chain connects TRBV7-9 to TRBJ2-4, with a weak D call TRBD2 (6 bases). Trimming removed 11 bases from V and 7 bases from J, with 18 bases in between. The germline gives CDR1 SEHNR, CDR2 FQNEAQ (reference sequence). The CDR3 length is 13 residues.

V and J are TRBV7-3 and TRBJ2-4, with 10 bases matching TRBD2. The CDR3 is 13 residues long. CDR1 is SGHTA, CDR2 FQGTGA, per germline. J gave up 9 bases and V 1 base, and 0 bases lay outside the gene matches. CDR3 protein: CASSLIAGGIQYF. The DNA for the CDR3 is TGTGCCAGCAGCTTAATAGCGGGGGGCATTCAGTACTTC. Supplemented by reference TRBV7-3 and TRBJ2-4, the full variable domain reads GAGVSQTPSNKVTEKGKYVELRCDPISGHTALYWYRQSLGQGPEFLIYFQGTGAADDSGLPNDRFFAVRPEGSVSTLKIQRTERGDSAVYLCASSLIAGGIQYFGAGTRLSVL.

The V and J genes are TRBV2 and TRBJ2-2; 8 nucleotides match TRBD2. The germline CDR1 and CDR2 sequences are SNHLY and FYNNEI. V was clipped by 2 bases and J by 1 base; unmatched bases: 0. The CDR3 covers 15 residues. CDR3 amino acids: CASSELAGNTGELFF. CDR3 bases: TGTGCCAGCAGTGAACTAGCGGGGAACACCGGGGAGCTGTTTTTT. The variable domain in full, with the rest retrieved from reference TRBV2 and TRBJ2-2, is EPEVTQTPSHQVTQMGQEVILRCVPISNHLYFYWYRQILGQKVEFLVSFYNNEISEKSEIFDDQFSVERPDGSNFTLKIRSTKLEDSAMYFCASSELAGNTGELFFGEGSRLTVL.

The chain uses TRBV11-3 and TRBJ2-5; D might be TRBD1 (6 bases). Per germline, CDR1 SGHNT and CDR2 YENEEA. Trimming took off 0 bases at V and 1 base at J, with 9 bases between the two ends. The CDR3 contains 15 residues. This chain's CDR3 is CASSLDGQPQETQYF. The CDR3 DNA is TGTGCCAGCAGCTTAGACGGACAGCCCCAAGAGACCCAGTACTTC.

Written as DNA, the CDR3 is TGCGCCAGCAGCCCCCGAACAGGGGTATTCCATGAGCAGTTCTTC. This encodes CASSPRTGVFHEQFF. V and J are TRBV5-1 and TRBJ2-1; 7 bases are shared with TRBD1. The CDR3 sequence is 15 residues long. In germline, CDR1 is SGHRS, CDR2 YFSETQ. J gave up 8 bases and V 4 bases, and 12 bases lay outside the gene matches. The full variable domain, rest sourced from reference TRBV5-1 and TRBJ2-1, is KAGVTQTPRYLIKTRGQQVTLSCSPISGHRSVSWYQQTPGQGLQFLFEYFSETQRNKGNFPGRFSGRQFSNSRSEMNVSTLELGDSALYLCASSPRTGVFHEQFFGPGTRLTVL.

The chain combines TRBV28 with TRBJ2-2; weak D call: TRBD2 (6 bases). Germline V gives CDR1 MDHEN, CDR2 SYDVKM. The CDR3 is 17 residues long. V lost 1 base and J lost 0, with 12 bases in between. The CDR3 region has the DNA TGTGCCAGCAGTTTATCGGGGGTAAACGCGAACACCGGGGAGCTGTTTTTT. This translates into CASSLSGVNANTGELFF.

The chain is built from TRBV7-2 and TRBJ2-6; possibly TRBD1 for D (6 bases). The CDR3 contains 18 residues. Trimming left V 1 base short and J 0 bases short, with 13 bases between. Germline V gene sequence: CDR1 SGHTA, CDR2 FQGNSA. CDR3 in DNA: TGTGCCAGCAGCTTAGGGGCAGGGGCGAGCTCTGGGGCCAACGTCCTGACTTTC. Translation gives CASSLGAGASSGANVLTF.

This clone was seen a few times. V gene TRBV7-9 combines with J gene TRBJ2-7, with 10 bases lining up with TRBD1. From germline, CDR1 is SEHNR and CDR2 FQNEAQ (reference sequence). The CDR3 loop spans 16 amino acids. The V segment lost 4 bases and the J segment 4 bases; nucleotides outside the gene matches: 10. The CDR3 DNA reads TGTGCCAGCAGCTGGTTATCGGACAGGGGGTGGTACGAGCAGTACTTC. Its translation: CASSWLSDRGWYEQYF. Full variable domain (rest looked up from reference TRBV7-9 and TRBJ2-7): DTGVSQNPRHKITKRGQNVTFRCDPISEHNRLYWYRQTLGQGPEFLTYFQNEAQLEKSRLLSDRFSAERPKGSFSTLEIQRTEQGDSAMYLCASSWLSDRGWYEQYFGPGTRLTVT.

This chain connects TRBV7-3 to TRBJ1-1; perhaps TRBD1 as D (5 bases). CDR3 length equals 13 residues. Trimming pared 5 bases from V and 5 bases from J, leaving 12 bases between. Germline assignment: CDR1 SGHTA and CDR2 FQGTGA. In DNA, the CDR3 is TGTGCCAGCAGCCCCAGGGTGGGGACTGAAGCTTTCTTT. It is translated as CASSPRVGTEAFF. The full variable domain, rest sourced from reference TRBV7-3 and TRBJ1-1, is GAGVSQTPSNKVTEKGKYVELRCDPISGHTALYWYRQSLGQGPEFLIYFQGTGAADDSGLPNDRFFAVRPEGSVSTLKIQRTERGDSAVYLCASSPRVGTEAFFGQGTRLTVV.